A single sample is the source of the 10 T cell receptor beta chains below, sequenced in a study of blood T cells in healthy people across ages. Then a second PCR, running about 6 to 12 cycles, was carried out with a sample-barcoded 5' primer and a J-beta primer mix. MiXCR, applied by TCRdb to the 5' RACE reads, yields one record per CDR3 protein. The table shows about 780,000 distinct CDR3 sequences, with about half occurring only once. Source material: blood. These receptors originate from an elderly man in good health.

This chain uses TRBV11-2 with TRBJ2-5; 8 nucleotides line up with TRBD2. Matching the DNA end better, TRBJ2-7 makes the J call doubtful. There are 22 residues in the CDR3. Germline V gene sequence: CDR1 SGHAT, CDR2 FQNNGV. The CDR3 region has the DNA TGTGCCAGCAGCTTAGATAGACCCACCTCCGGGAGGCACGGGAGGGGCTCCTACGAGCAGTACTTC. This encodes CASSLDRPTSGRHGRGSYEQYF.

V and J are TRBV20-1 and TRBJ1-2, with D unresolved. V lost 2 bases, J lost 4 bases, and 11 bases lay in between. This CDR3 spans 13 amino acids. CDR1 is DFQATT, CDR2 SNEGSKA, per germline (reference sequence). The CDR3 loop is CSARLTVSYGYTF. The CDR3 nucleotides read TGCAGTGCTAGACTAACCGTCAGCTATGGCTACACCTTC.

This clonotype was observed a handful of times. The gene calls are TRBV15 and TRBJ2-7; TRBD2 agrees at 9 bases. The CDR3 spans 14 residues. Germline V CDR1 and CDR2: LNHNV, YYDKDF (reference sequence). Trimming at V came to 3 bases and at J to 2 bases, leaving 2 bases not matched to a gene. The CDR3 DNA is TGTGCCACCAGCAGCGGGACTAGCCCCTACGAGCAGTACTTC. Protein sequence: CATSSGTSPYEQYF.

The chain links TRBV21-1 to TRBJ2-1; the table's D call, TRBD2, was not checked against the DNA. TRBV21-1 is reported as a pseudogene. This CDR3 is 15 amino acids long. The CDR3 sequence is CASSKLASGSHEQFF. The CDR3 bases are TGTGCCAGCAGCAAACTGGCTAGCGGGAGCCATGAGCAGTTCTTC.

This chain joins TRBV5-8 and TRBJ2-5; D is uncertain. The CDR3 runs to 14 residues. With 0 bases removed from V and 1 base from J, the gap between germline ends came to 7 bases. CDR1 SGHTS and CDR2 YDEGEE come from the germline V gene. The DNA of the CDR3 is TGTGCCAGCAGCTTGGAATCGACCCAAGAGACCCAGTACTTC. This translates into CASSLESTQETQYF.

The chain combines TRBV5-6 with TRBJ1-5; TRBD1 is a possible D gene (5 bases). From germline, CDR1 is SGHDT and CDR2 YYEEEE. Trimming took off 4 bases at V and 2 bases at J, with 13 bases between the two ends. The CDR3 sequence is 15 residues long. CDR3 coding DNA: TGTGCCAGCAGCAGTGACGGGGCTGGCAATCAGCCCCAGCATTTT. Protein sequence: CASSSDGAGNQPQHF. The full variable domain, its missing parts supplied by reference TRBV5-6 and TRBJ1-5, is DAGVTQSPTHLIKTRGQQVTLRCSPKSGHDTVSWYQQALGQGPQFIFQYYEEEERQRGNFPDRFSGHQFPNYSSELNVNALLLGDSALYLCASSSDGAGNQPQHFGDGTRLSIL.

This rearrangement joins TRBV12-3 or TRBV12-4 to TRBJ2-5; 7 nucleotides align to TRBD2. The J segment lost 4 bases and the V segment lost 6 bases, leaving 11 bases of the junction unmatched. The CDR3 runs 15 residues. The CDR3 loop reads CASSPGPAGSETQYF. The CDR3 nucleotides are TGTGCCAGCAGCCCGGGACCAGCGGGATCAGAGACCCAGTACTTC.

This clonotype was recorded a few times. J is TRBJ2-3 and V is TRBV4-2; possibly TRBD2 for D (7 bases). Germline V lookup: CDR1 LGHNA, CDR2 YNFKEQ. Trimming removed 0 bases from V and 6 bases from J, with 19 bases in between. The CDR3 totals 17 residues. In DNA, the CDR3 is TGTGCCAGCAGCCAAGAGGGCCCGGGGGGCCTCACTGATACGCAGTATTTT. Amino acid sequence: CASSQEGPGGLTDTQYF.

The chain couples TRBV3-1 to TRBJ2-7, with 12 nucleotides matching TRBD2. With V trimmed by 6 bases and J by 6 bases, 3 bases remained unmatched. CDR3 length: 13 residues. Germline-derived CDR1 and CDR2 are LGHDT and YNNKEL (reference sequence). The CDR3 loop is CASRELAGGEQYF. DNA for the CDR3: TGTGCCAGCAGGGAACTAGCGGGAGGCGAGCAGTACTTC.

J is TRBJ2-2 and V is TRBV7-3, with a possible D match to TRBD1 (6 bases). This CDR3 comprises 16 residues. Germline CDR1 SGHTA, CDR2 FQGTGA. The V end lost 5 bases, the J end lost 8 bases, and 21 bases lay between the germline ends. CDR3 sequence: CASSQTPQGLGGELFF. CDR3 bases: TGTGCCAGCAGCCAAACGCCTCAGGGGCTAGGTGGGGAGCTGTTTTTT.